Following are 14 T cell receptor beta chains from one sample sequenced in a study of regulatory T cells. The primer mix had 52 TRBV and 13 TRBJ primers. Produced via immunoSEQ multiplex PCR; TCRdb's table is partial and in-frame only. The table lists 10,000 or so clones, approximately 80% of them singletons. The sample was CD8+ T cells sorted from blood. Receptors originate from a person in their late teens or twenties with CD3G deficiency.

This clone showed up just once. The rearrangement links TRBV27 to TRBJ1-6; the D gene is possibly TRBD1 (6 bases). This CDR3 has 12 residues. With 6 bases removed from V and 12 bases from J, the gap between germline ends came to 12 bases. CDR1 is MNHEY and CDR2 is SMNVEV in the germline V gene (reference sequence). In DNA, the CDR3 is TGTGCCAGCAGCAAAGGGGGGGGACCCCTCCACTTT. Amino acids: CASSKGGGPLHF.

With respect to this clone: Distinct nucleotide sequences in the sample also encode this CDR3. Here the CDR3 reads CASSSWTGRNTEAFF. CDR3 coding DNA: TGTGCCAGCAGTTCTTGGACAGGAAGGAACACTGAAGCTTTCTTT. V is TRBV28 and J is TRBJ1-1, with TRBD1 matching over 7 bases. Germline CDR1 and CDR2: MDHEN and SYDVKM. CDR3 length: 15 amino acids. The junction had 6 bases not matched to a gene; V was cut back by 4 bases and J by 1 base.

DNA of the CDR3: TGTGCCAGCAGCCCTCGGCAGGGGGCCAATGAGCAGTTCTTC. Its protein is CASSPRQGANEQFF. The chain joins TRBV9 to TRBJ2-1; 8 bases map to TRBD1. The CDR3 extends over 14 amino acids. After removal of 4 bases from V and 6 bases from J, the junction contained 6 bases not matched to a gene. Looked up from germline, CDR1 is SGDLS and CDR2 is YYNGEE.

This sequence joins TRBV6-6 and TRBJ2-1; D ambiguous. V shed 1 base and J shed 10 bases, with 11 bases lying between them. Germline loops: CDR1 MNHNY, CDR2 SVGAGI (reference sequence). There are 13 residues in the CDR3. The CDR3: CASSYWEGGEQFF. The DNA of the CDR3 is TGTGCCAGCAGTTACTGGGAAGGTGGAGAGCAGTTCTTC.

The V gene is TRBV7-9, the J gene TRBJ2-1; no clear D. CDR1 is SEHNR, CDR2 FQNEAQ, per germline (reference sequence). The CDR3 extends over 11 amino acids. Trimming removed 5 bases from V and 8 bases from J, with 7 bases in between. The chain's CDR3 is CASSTTHEQFF. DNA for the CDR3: TGTGCCAGCAGCACGACCCATGAGCAGTTCTTC. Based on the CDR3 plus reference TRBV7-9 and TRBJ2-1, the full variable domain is DTGVSQNPRHKITKRGQNVTFRCDPISEHNRLYWYRQTLGQGPEFLTYFQNEAQLEKSRLLSDRFSAERPKGSFSTLEIQRTEQGDSAMYLCASSTTHEQFFGPGTRLTVL.

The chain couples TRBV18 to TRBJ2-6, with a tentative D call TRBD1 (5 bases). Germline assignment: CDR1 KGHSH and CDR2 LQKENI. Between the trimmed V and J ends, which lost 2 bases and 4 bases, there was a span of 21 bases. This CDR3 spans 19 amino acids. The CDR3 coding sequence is TGTGCCAGCTCACCATTGAGGCCAGGGCCGGCGGAAGGGGCCAACGTCCTGACTTTC. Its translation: CASSPLRPGPAEGANVLTF.

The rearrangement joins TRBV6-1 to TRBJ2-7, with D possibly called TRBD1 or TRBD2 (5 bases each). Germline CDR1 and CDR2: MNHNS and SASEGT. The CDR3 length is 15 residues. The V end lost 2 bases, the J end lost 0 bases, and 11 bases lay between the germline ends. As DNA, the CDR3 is TGTGCCAGCAGTGAAACGGCAGGGACCTCCTACGAGCAGTACTTC. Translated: CASSETAGTSYEQYF.

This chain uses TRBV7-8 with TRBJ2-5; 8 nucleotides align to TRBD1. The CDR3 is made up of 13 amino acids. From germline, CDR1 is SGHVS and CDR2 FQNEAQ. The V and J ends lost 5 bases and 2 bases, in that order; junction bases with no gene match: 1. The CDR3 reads CASSRQGQETQYF. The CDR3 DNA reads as TGTGCCAGCAGCCGACAGGGGCAAGAGACCCAGTACTTC.

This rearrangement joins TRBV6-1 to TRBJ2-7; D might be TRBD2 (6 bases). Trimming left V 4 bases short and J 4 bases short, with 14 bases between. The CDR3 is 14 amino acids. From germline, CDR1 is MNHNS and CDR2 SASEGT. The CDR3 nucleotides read TGTGCCAGCAGTGGGGATCCGGGGGATTACGAGCAGTACTTC. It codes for CASSGDPGDYEQYF.

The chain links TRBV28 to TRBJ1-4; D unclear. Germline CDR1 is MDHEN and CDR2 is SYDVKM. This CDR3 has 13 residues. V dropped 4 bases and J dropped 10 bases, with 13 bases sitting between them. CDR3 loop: CASSYLRVGKLFF. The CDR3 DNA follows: TGTGCCAGCAGTTACCTACGAGTGGGAAAACTGTTTTTT.

As DNA, the CDR3 is TGTGCCAGCAGCAATAGGGGCGGGGAGCTGTTTTTT. It specifies CASSNRGGELFF. The J gene is TRBJ2-2, the V gene TRBV2, with D maybe TRBD1 (5 bases). Germline assignment: CDR1 SNHLY and CDR2 FYNNEI. The CDR3 loop spans 12 amino acids. V was pared by 6 bases and J by 7 bases, with 9 bases between.

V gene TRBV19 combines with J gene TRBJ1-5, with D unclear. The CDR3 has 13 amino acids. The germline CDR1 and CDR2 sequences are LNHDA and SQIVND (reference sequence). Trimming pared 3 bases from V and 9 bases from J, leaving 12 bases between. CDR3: CASSIGTAVPQHF. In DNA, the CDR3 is TGTGCCAGTAGTATCGGAACCGCGGTGCCCCAGCATTTT.

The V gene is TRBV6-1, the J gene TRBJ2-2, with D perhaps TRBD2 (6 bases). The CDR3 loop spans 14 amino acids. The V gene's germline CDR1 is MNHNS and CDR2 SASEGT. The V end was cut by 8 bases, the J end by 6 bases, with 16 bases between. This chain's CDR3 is CASSEEGPSGELFF. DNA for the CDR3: TGTGCCAGCTCTGAGGAGGGGCCCTCCGGGGAGCTGTTTTTT.

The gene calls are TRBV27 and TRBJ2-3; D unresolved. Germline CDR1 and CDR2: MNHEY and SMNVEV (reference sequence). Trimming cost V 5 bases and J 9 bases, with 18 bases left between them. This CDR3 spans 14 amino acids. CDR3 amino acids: CASSPYADPATQYF. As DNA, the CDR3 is TGTGCCAGCAGTCCCTACGCGGACCCTGCCACGCAGTATTTT.